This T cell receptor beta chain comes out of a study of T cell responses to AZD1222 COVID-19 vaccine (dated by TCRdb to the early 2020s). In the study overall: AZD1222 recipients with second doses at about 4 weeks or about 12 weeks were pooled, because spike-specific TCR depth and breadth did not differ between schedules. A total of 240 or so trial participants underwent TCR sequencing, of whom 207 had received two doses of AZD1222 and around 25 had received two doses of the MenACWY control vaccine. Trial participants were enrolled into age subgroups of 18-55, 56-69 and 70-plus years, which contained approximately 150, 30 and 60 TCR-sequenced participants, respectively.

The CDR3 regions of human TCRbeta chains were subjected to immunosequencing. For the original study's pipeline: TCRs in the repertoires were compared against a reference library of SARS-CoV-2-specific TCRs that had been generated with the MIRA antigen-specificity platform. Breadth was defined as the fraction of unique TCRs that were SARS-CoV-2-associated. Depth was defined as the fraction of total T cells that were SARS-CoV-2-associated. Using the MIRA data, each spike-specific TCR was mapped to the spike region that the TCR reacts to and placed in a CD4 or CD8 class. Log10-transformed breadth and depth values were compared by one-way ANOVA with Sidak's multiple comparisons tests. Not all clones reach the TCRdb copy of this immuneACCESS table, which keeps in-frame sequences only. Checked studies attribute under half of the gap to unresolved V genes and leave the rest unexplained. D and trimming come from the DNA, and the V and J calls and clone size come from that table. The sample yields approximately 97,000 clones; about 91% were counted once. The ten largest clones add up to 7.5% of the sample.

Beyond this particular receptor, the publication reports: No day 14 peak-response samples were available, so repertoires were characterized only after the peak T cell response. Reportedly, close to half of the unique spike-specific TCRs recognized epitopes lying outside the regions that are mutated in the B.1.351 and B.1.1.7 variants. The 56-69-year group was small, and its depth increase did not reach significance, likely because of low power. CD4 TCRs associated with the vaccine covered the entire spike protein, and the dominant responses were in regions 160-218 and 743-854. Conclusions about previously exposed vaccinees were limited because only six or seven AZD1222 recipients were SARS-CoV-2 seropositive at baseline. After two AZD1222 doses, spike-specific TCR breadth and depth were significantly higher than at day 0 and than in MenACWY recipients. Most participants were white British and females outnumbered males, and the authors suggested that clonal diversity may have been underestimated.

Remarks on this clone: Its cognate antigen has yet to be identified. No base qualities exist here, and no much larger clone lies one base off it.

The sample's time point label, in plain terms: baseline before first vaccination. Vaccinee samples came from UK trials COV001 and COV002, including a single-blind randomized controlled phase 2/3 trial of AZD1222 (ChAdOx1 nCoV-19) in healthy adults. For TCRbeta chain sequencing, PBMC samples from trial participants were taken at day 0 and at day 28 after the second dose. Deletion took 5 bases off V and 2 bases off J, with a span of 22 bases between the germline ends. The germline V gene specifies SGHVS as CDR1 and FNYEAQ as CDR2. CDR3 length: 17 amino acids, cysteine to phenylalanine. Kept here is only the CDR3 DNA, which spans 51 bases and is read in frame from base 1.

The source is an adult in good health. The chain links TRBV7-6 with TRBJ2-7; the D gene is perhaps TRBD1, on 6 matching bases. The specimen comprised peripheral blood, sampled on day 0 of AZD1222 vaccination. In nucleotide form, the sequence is TGTGCCAGCAGCATACGAGCCGGGACATCTTTGACCTACGAGCAGTACTTC. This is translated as CASSIRAGTSLTYEQYF.